This T cell receptor beta chain was recorded in a study of OX40 agonist ivuxolimab in advanced cancers. Study at large: Patients were treated with intravenous ivuxolimab, dosed at 0.01 to 10 mg/kg and infused every 2 weeks. Hepatocellular carcinoma, melanoma, renal cell or head and neck cancer occurred in dose-escalation patients. Earlier anti-PD-1, anti-PD-L1 or anti-CTLA-4 therapy was permitted; about 39% had received some.

The CDR3 spans 14 residues. Germline V gene sequence: CDR1 MNHEY, CDR2 SMNVEV (reference sequence). V gave up 3 bases and J gave up 8 bases; unmatched junction bases: 4. Assay: immunoSEQ multiplex PCR; the TCRdb copy retains only in-frame clones and omits some. The sample carries roughly 63,000 clones, 70% to 90% recorded once. The rearrangement links TRBV27 to TRBJ1-6; the match to TRBD1 covers 7 bases. The receptor's source is an adult with an advanced solid tumor such as melanoma, head and neck, liver or kidney cancer. Sequencing used CD4+ or CD8+ T cells sorted from blood, obtained in a trial of the OX40 agonist ivuxolimab. This CDR3 reads CASSFGTGDSPLHF. The CDR3 nucleotides read TGTGCCAGCAGTTTTGGAACAGGGGATTCACCCCTCCACTTT.